This is a list of T cell receptor beta chains from one sample in a study of T-cell memory formation after mild COVID-19. TCRdb independently ran MiXCR on the 5' RACE reads; one entry per CDR3 protein. Of under 250,000 distinct CDR3 sequences listed, roughly 9.4% are singletons. Material: PBMCs or a T cell subset sorted from them (not recorded which). These receptors came from a man between 18 and 29 years old who had mild COVID-19 (a few samples of this study predate the infection). Cell type and time point are not known. Both conserved end residues are part of each CDR3. A D gene is named only where the DNA matches it firmly. Size values are once, few and many counts, or a class for expanded clones, and some rows have none.

v_gene: TRBV9; abundance: -; d_gene: -; j_gene: TRBJ2-1; CDR3aa: CASSVGRGYNEQFF; CDR3nt: TGTGCCAGCAGCGTAGGTCGGGGCTACAATGAGCAGTTCTTC
v_gene: TRBV5-1; abundance: few; d_gene: -; j_gene: TRBJ2-7; CDR3aa: CASSLGITPGKYF; CDR3nt: TGCGCCAGCAGCTTGGGAATTACCCCGGGCAAGTACTTC
v_gene: TRBV7-9; abundance: -; d_gene: -; j_gene: TRBJ1-1; CDR3aa: CASSEGQMNTEAFF; CDR3nt: TGTGCCAGCAGCGAAGGACAGATGAACACTGAAGCTTTCTTT
v_gene: TRBV9; abundance: -; d_gene: TRBD1; j_gene: TRBJ2-3; CDR3aa: CASSVEGQGTDTQYF; CDR3nt: TGTGCCAGCAGCGTAGAGGGACAGGGCACAGATACGCAGTATTTT
v_gene: TRBV20-1; abundance: -; d_gene: -; j_gene: TRBJ2-3; CDR3aa: CSAAGGIVDTQYF; CDR3nt: TGCAGTGCCGCTGGGGGTATTGTGGATACGCAGTATTTT
v_gene: TRBV5-6; abundance: -; d_gene: TRBD2; j_gene: TRBJ2-5; CDR3aa: CASSYGLAEETQYF; CDR3nt: TGTGCCAGCAGCTACGGACTAGCGGAAGAGACCCAGTACTTC
v_gene: TRBV5-5; abundance: few; d_gene: -; j_gene: TRBJ2-3; CDR3aa: CASSLGLQGTDTQYF; CDR3nt: TGTGCCAGCAGCTTGGGGCTGCAAGGCACAGATACGCAGTATTTT
v_gene: TRBV12-3/TRBV12-4; abundance: -; d_gene: TRBD2; j_gene: TRBJ2-1; CDR3aa: CASRWGGTASNEQFF; CDR3nt: TGTGCCAGCAGATGGGGGGGAACCGCCTCCAATGAGCAGTTCTTC
v_gene: TRBV5-5; abundance: few; d_gene: -; j_gene: TRBJ2-7; CDR3aa: CASSLEAVYEQYF; CDR3nt: TGTGCCAGCAGCTTGGAAGCAGTCTACGAGCAGTACTTC
v_gene: TRBV9; abundance: -; d_gene: TRBD1; j_gene: TRBJ1-5; CDR3aa: CASSQGEGVSQPQHF; CDR3nt: TGTGCCAGCAGCCAGGGGGAGGGCGTGAGTCAGCCCCAGCATTTT
v_gene: TRBV20-1; abundance: many; d_gene: -; j_gene: TRBJ2-4; CDR3aa: CSARELAKNIQYF; CDR3nt: TGCAGTGCCAGAGAGTTAGCCAAAAACATTCAGTACTTC
v_gene: TRBV19; abundance: -; d_gene: TRBD1; j_gene: TRBJ1-5; CDR3aa: CASSMGQGSQPQHF; CDR3nt: TGTGCCAGTAGTATGGGACAGGGAAGTCAGCCCCAGCATTTT
v_gene: TRBV20-1; abundance: -; d_gene: -; j_gene: TRBJ2-3; CDR3aa: CSARGAGSRSNTDTQYF; CDR3nt: TGCAGTGCTAGAGGGGCAGGGAGTCGGTCTAACACAGATACGCAGTATTTT
v_gene: TRBV5-1; abundance: few; d_gene: TRBD1; j_gene: TRBJ2-2; CDR3aa: CASSLGQGATGELFF; CDR3nt: TGCGCCAGCAGCTTAGGACAGGGGGCAACCGGGGAGCTGTTTTTT
v_gene: TRBV12-3/TRBV12-4; abundance: many; d_gene: TRBD1; j_gene: TRBJ2-1; CDR3aa: CASSRQGAPGEQFF; CDR3nt: TGTGCCAGCAGCCGACAGGGGGCGCCAGGAGAGCAGTTCTTC
v_gene: TRBV4-3; abundance: many; d_gene: -; j_gene: TRBJ2-5; CDR3aa: CASSQGSIRQETQYF; CDR3nt: TGCGCCAGCAGCCAAGGAAGTATCAGGCAAGAGACCCAGTACTTC